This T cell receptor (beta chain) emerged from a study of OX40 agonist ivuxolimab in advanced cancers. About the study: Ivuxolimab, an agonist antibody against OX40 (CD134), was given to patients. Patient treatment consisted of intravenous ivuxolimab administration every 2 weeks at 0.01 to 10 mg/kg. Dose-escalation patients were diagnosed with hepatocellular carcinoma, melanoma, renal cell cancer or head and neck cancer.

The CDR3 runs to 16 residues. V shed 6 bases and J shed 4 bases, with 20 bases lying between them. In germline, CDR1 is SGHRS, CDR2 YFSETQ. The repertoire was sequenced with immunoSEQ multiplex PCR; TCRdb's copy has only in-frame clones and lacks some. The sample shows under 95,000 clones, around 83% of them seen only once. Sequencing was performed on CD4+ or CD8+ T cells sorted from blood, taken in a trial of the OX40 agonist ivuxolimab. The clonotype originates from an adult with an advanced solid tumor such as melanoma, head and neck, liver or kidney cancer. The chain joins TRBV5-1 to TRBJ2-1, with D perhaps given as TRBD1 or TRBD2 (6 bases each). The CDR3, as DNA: TGCGCCAGCAACCCCCTCCCGGGGGCCTATTACAATGAGCAGTTCTTC. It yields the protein CASNPLPGAYYNEQFF.